This entry features one T cell receptor beta chain sequence. PCR primers comprised 60 Vbeta and 13 Jbeta primers. TCRdb keeps only in-frame clones here, not all; method: immunoSEQ multiplex PCR. This table has under 200,000 clones, 65% to 85% appearing once. This CDR3 is built from 16 residues. Per the germline V gene, CDR1 is SEHNR and CDR2 is FQNEAQ (reference sequence). J lost 6 bases, V lost 5 bases, and 11 bases had no gene match. The data are from a study of cytomegalovirus exposure and HLA in healthy donors. Study-wide context: From donors who were HLA-typed, an early data release held around 85 million unique TCRs.

The chain combines TRBV7-9 with TRBJ1-4, with TRBD1 identical over 8 bases. Specimen: PBMCs. The clonotype was recovered from a woman between 35 and 50 years old in good health and CMV-seropositive. CDR3 loop: CASSPIQTGVDEKLFF. CDR3 coding DNA: TGTGCCAGCAGCCCCATTCAGACAGGGGTAGATGAAAAACTGTTTTTT. Looking up the rest from reference TRBV7-9 and TRBJ1-4 gives the full variable domain: DTGVSQNPRHKITKRGQNVTFRCDPISEHNRLYWYRQTLGQGPEFLTYFQNEAQLEKSRLLSDRFSAERPKGSFSTLEIQRTEQGDSAMYLCASSPIQTGVDEKLFFGSGTQLSVL.